The 7 T cell receptor beta chains given below trace back to one sample, sequenced in a study of Ad26.COV2.S vaccination and SARS-CoV-2 variants. The sample's treatment: around 19 received Ad26.COV2.S at low or high dose, single or two shots; five or six received placebo; per-sample allocation not given. Each sample was drawn 63 days after the first injection (of vaccine or placebo). Here immunoSEQ multiplex PCR was the method, and the copy in TCRdb shows in-frame clones only, minus some. The data hold some 290,000 clones, with roughly 84% observed a single time. Sequenced here: peripheral blood, sampled in a trial of Ad26.COV2.S vaccine versus placebo. The source is a person between 18 and 60 years old who received the Ad26.COV2.S COVID-19 vaccine or a placebo.

V gene TRBV12-2 combines with J gene TRBJ2-5; the table assigns TRBD1, which was not confirmed against the DNA. TRBV12-2 represents a pseudogene. The CDR3 runs to 18 residues. Here the CDR3 reads CASRLAFRPGLNRETQYF. CDR3 bases: TGTGCAAGTCGCTTAGCTTTTCGGCCAGGCCTAAATAGGGAGACCCAGTACTTC.

The genes are TRBV5-1 and TRBJ2-3; D unresolved. The CDR3 has 14 residues. V gave up 0 bases and J gave up 1 base, with 6 bases separating them. Germline CDR1 is SGHRS and CDR2 is YFSETQ. Here the CDR3 DNA reads TGCGCCAGCAGCTTGGCAGGTGGCACAGATACGCAGTATTTT. The encoded protein is CASSLAGGTDTQYF.

The CDR3 spells CASSSFPLAGYTF. The CDR3, as DNA: TGTGCCAGCAGTTCCTTCCCCCTTGCGGGCTACACCTTC. The rearrangement joins TRBV12-3 or TRBV12-4 to TRBJ1-2, with D unclear. The CDR3 totals 13 residues. The ends were cut back, 4 bases at V and 8 bases at J, with 14 bases in the middle.

The genes are TRBV7-3 and TRBJ2-2, with D possibly matching TRBD1 (6 bases). Germline values: CDR1 SGHTA, CDR2 FQGTGA. This CDR3 has 18 residues. The V and J ends lost 1 base and 6 bases respectively, with 21 bases between them. The CDR3 DNA sequence: TGTGCCAGCAGCTTAAGTCTCTCGGACAGCCTACGACCCGGGGAGCTGTTTTTT. Its protein is CASSLSLSDSLRPGELFF.

The chain links TRBV7-6 to TRBJ2-2; D possibly matches TRBD1 or TRBD2 (5 bases each). The CDR3 sequence is 13 residues long. Deletions cut 6 bases from V and 6 bases from J, with 11 bases between. In germline, CDR1 is SGHVS, CDR2 FNYEAQ. The CDR3 DNA is TGTGCCAGCAGGGGGGTAGATTCCGGGGAGCTGTTTTTT. It translates to CASRGVDSGELFF.

J is TRBJ1-2 and V is TRBV14; D is undetermined. Germline V gives CDR1 SGHDN, CDR2 FVKESK. Trimming shortened V by 1 base and J by 7 bases, and 7 bases separated the two germline ends. There are 12 residues in the CDR3. The CDR3 DNA sequence: TGTGCCAGCAGCCAAGGCAGGTTTGGCTACACCTTC. Its translation is CASSQGRFGYTF.

This chain joins TRBV9 and TRBJ2-5, with TRBD2 as a possible D gene (6 bases). V lost 0 bases and J 3 bases, leaving 12 bases between the germline ends. The CDR3 length is 15 residues. Germline V gene data show CDR1 as SGDLS and CDR2 as YYNGEE. CDR3 bases: TGTGCCAGCAGCGTAGCCGGGACTGAGAAAGAGACCCAGTACTTC. Residues: CASSVAGTEKETQYF.